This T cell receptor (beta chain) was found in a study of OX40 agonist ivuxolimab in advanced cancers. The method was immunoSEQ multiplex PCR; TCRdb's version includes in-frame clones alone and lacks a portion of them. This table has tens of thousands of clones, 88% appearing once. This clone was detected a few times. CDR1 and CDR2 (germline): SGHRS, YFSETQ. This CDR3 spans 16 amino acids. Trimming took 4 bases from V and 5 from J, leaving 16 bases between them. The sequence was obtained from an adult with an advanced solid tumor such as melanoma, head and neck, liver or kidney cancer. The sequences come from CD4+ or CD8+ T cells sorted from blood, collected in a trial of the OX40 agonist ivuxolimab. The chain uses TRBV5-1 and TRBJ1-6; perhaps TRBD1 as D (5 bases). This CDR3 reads CASSPVAGGDNSPLHF. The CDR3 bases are TGCGCCAGCAGCCCCGTGGCGGGGGGAGATAATTCACCCCTCCACTTT.